The 3 T cell receptor beta chains below were found in one sample sequenced in a study of blood T cell repertoires in COVID-19. Profiled with immunoSEQ multiplex PCR; TCRdb holds only in-frame clones, not every one. Here the sample spans more than 85,000 clones, 70% to 85% being singletons. The source material was peripheral blood. The receptors come from a human donor in a cohort sampled during active COVID-19.

This chain links TRBV4-2 with TRBJ2-1; 10 nucleotides align to TRBD2. The V gene end was trimmed by 0 bases and the J gene end by 6 bases; junction bases not matched to a gene: 5. CDR1 and CDR2 (germline): LGHNA, YNFKEQ. This CDR3 is built from 16 residues. The CDR3, as DNA: TGTGCCAGCAGCCAAGATCCTAGCGGGAGCTCCAATGAGCAGTTCTTC. Amino acid sequence: CASSQDPSGSSNEQFF.

The rearrangement uses TRBV9 and TRBJ2-3; TRBD1 is a possible D gene (6 bases). Germline CDR1 reads SGDLS; CDR2 reads YYNGEE. The CDR3 is made up of 12 amino acids. V was cut by 5 bases and J by 6 bases, with 10 bases left in between. The CDR3 region has the DNA TGTGCCAGCAGACAGGGCTCCGATACGCAGTATTTT. Its translation: CASRQGSDTQYF.

This sequence joins TRBV28 and TRBJ1-2; a possible D gene is TRBD1 (6 bases). V lost 4 bases and J 6 bases, leaving 9 bases between the germline ends. CDR1 is MDHEN, CDR2 SYDVKM, per germline. The length of the CDR3 is 12 residues. CDR3 protein: CASSSYRDGYTF. DNA of the CDR3: TGTGCCAGCAGTTCATACAGGGATGGCTACACCTTC.